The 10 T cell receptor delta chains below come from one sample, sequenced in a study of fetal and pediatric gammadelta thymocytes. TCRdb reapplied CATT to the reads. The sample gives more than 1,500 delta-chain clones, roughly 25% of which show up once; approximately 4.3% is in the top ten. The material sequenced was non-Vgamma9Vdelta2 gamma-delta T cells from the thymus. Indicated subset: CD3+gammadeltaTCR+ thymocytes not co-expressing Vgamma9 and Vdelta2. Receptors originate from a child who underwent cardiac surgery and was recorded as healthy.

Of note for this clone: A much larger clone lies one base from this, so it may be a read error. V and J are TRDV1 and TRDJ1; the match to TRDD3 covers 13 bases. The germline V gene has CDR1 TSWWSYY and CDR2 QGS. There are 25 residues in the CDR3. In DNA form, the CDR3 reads TGTGCTCTTGGGGAACTCCTTCCTCAACCCGTACTGGGGGATACGCTGTGCTGCCACACCGATAAACCCATCTTT. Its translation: CALGELLPQPVLGDTLCCHTDKPIF.

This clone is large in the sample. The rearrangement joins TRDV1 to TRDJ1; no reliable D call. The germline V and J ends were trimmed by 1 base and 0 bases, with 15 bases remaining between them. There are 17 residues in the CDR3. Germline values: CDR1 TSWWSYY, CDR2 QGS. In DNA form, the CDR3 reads TGTGCTCTTGGGGAACCTCGTTTTCCCCTCTACACCGATAAACTCATCTTT. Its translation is CALGEPRFPLYTDKLIF.

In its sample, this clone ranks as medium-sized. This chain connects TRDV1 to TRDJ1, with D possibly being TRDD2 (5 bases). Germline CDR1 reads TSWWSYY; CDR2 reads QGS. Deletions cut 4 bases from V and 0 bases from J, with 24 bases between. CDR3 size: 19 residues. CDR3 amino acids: CALGAPRAFGGRYTDKLIF. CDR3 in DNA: TGTGCTCTTGGGGCCCCACGAGCCTTCGGCGGAAGGTACACCGATAAACTCATCTTT.

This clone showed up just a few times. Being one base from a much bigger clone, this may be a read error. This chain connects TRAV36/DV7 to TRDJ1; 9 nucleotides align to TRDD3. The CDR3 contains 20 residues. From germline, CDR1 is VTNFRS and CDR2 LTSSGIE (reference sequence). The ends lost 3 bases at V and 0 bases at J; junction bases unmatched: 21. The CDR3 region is CAVATPIGLGDPLYTDKLIF. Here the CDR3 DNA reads TGTGCTGTGGCAACTCCGATTGGGCTGGGGGATCCCCTTTACACCGATAAACTCATCTTT.

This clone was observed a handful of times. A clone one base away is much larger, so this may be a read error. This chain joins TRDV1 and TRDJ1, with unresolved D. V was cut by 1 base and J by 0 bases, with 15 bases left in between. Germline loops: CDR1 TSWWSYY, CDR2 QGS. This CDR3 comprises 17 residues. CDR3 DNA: TGTGCTCTTGGGGAACCTCGTTTTCTCCTCTACACCGATAAACTCATCTTT. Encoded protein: CALGEPRFLLYTDKLIF.

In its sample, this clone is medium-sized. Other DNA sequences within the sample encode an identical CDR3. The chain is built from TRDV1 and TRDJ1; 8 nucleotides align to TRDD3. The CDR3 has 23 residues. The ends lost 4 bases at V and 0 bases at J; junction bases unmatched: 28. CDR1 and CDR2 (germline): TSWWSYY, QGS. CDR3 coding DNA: TGTGCTCTTGGGGGCGCTATAAATCTTCACCATTACTGGGGGTTACTAAACACCGATAAACTCATCTTT. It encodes CALGGAINLHHYWGLLNTDKLIF.

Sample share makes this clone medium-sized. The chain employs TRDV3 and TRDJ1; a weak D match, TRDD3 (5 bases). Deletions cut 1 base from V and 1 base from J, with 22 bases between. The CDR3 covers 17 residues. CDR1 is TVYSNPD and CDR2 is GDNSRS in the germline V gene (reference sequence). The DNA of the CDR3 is TGTGCCTTTAAGGGCTGGGCGGAGCGGGGTTCCACCGATAAACTCATCTTT. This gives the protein CAFKGWAERGSTDKLIF.

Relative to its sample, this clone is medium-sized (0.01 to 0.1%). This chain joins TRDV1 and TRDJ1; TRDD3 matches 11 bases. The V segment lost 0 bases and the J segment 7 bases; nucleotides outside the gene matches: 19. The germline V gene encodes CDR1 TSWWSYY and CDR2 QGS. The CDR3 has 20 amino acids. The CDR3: CALGELPKSVGGYAVRKLIF. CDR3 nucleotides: TGTGCTCTTGGGGAACTGCCTAAAAGCGTTGGGGGATACGCAGTTCGTAAACTCATCTTT.

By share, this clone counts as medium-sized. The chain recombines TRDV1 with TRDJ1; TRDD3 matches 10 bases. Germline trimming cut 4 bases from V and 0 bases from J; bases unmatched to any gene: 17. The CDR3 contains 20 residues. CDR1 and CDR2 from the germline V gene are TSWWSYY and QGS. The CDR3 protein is CALGGLLPLLGDRYTDKLIF. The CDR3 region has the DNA TGTGCTCTTGGGGGCCTTCTCCCTCTTCTGGGGGATAGGTACACCGATAAACTCATCTTT.

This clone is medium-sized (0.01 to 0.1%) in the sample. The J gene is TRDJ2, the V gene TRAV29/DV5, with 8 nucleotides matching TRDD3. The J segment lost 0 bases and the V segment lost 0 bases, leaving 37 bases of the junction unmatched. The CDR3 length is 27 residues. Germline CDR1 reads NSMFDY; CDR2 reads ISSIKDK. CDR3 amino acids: CAASEASYSSQLSGIHPEGPLTAQLFF. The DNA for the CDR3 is TGTGCAGCAAGCGAGGCCTCCTATTCCTCCCAATTATCGGGGATACATCCTGAGGGCCCTTTGACAGCACAACTCTTCTTT.